The 24 T cell receptor beta chains below all came from one sample that was sequenced in a study of regulatory T cells in long-lasting Graves disease. Time point noted: newly diagnosed GD, antithyroid drugs for less than 3 months. PBMCs were the source of the RNA used for TCR sequencing. Sequencing libraries for TCR beta were prepared with iRepertoire HTBI primers and Arm-PCR of CDR3 regions. MiXCR, applied by TCRdb to the multiplex PCR reads, yields one record per CDR3 protein. This sample has hundreds of thousands of distinct CDR3 sequences, with approximately 15% found just once. A further study also used this sample, focusing on T cells in Graves' hyperthyroidism and ophthalmopathy.

Sequenced material: peripheral blood mononuclear cells (PBMCs), taken at new diagnosis, from a patient treated with antithyroid drugs. All receptors derive from a woman between 25 and 40 years old with Graves disease.

In this sample, this clonotype turned up a few times. The V call is TRBV7-9, the J call TRBJ2-7; D call uncertain. The CDR3 sequence is 12 residues long. CDR1 is SEHNR, CDR2 FQNEAQ, per germline (reference sequence). The ends were cut back, 2 bases at V and 5 bases at J, with 7 bases in the middle. This CDR3 is CASSLSPNEQYF. CDR3 coding DNA: TGTGCCAGCAGCTTATCGCCCAACGAGCAGTACTTC.

The sample holds many counts of this clonotype. The CDR3 DNA follows: TGTGCCAGCAGGCCTCAAGTTCTAGGGAGGATCGCCGAGCAGTACTTC. Its translation: CASRPQVLGRIAEQYF. J is TRBJ2-7 and V is TRBV27; the D gene is possibly TRBD2 (6 bases). The CDR3 covers 16 residues. Germline values: CDR1 MNHEY, CDR2 SMNVEV (reference sequence). V gave up 6 bases and J gave up 6 bases, with 24 bases separating them.

This clonotype turned up a few times. The V gene is TRBV5-5, the J gene TRBJ2-3; D unresolved. Germline loops: CDR1 SGHKS, CDR2 YYEKEE (reference sequence). The V gene lost 3 bases and the J gene lost 4 bases, with 9 bases spanning the gap. The CDR3 spans 13 residues. CDR3 residues: CASSSDLADTQYF. In DNA form, the CDR3 reads TGTGCCAGCAGCTCCGACCTTGCAGATACGCAGTATTTT.

This clonotype was found a few times. This chain connects TRBV2 to TRBJ2-6, with D tentatively TRBD1 (5 bases). Germline loops: CDR1 SNHLY, CDR2 FYNNEI. V lost 0 bases and J lost 0, with 9 bases in between. This CDR3 is built from 17 residues. The CDR3 bases are TGTGCCAGCAGTGAAGCAGGGGCTCCCTCTGGGGCCAACGTCCTGACTTTC. It specifies CASSEAGAPSGANVLTF.

This chain joins TRBV5-1 and TRBJ2-4; weak D call: TRBD1 (5 bases). V was trimmed by 4 bases and J by 2 bases, leaving 16 bases between them. The CDR3 loop spans 16 amino acids. The V gene's germline CDR1 is SGHRS and CDR2 YFSETQ. CDR3 nucleotide sequence: TGCGCCAGCAGCATAACAGGATTACAAACCAAAAACATTCAGTACTTC. Translating it yields CASSITGLQTKNIQYF.

The genes are TRBV27 and TRBJ1-5; D remains ambiguous. V lost 8 bases, J lost 1 base, and 12 bases lay in between. The CDR3 runs to 14 residues. Germline V gene sequence: CDR1 MNHEY, CDR2 SMNVEV (reference sequence). This CDR3 reads CASAWQRSNQPQHF. The CDR3, as DNA: TGTGCCAGCGCGTGGCAGCGGAGCAATCAGCCCCAGCATTTT.

This clonotype was observed many times. This rearrangement joins TRBV12-3 or TRBV12-4 to TRBJ2-4; no clear D. Trimming cost V 3 bases and J 8 bases, with 11 bases left between them. This CDR3 comprises 13 residues. DNA of the CDR3: TGTGCCAGCAGTTTTCGAGGTATTGACATTCAGTACTTC. Amino acids: CASSFRGIDIQYF.

This clonotype appeared many times. V gene TRBV29-1 combines with J gene TRBJ2-3; D assignment may be TRBD1 or TRBD2 (5 bases each). V was pared by 5 bases and J by 7 bases, with 22 bases between. Per the germline V gene, CDR1 is SQVTM and CDR2 is ANQGSEA. CDR3 length equals 15 residues. The CDR3 DNA is TGCAGCGTTACTCCCGAGGGACGTGGAGGATATACGCAGTATTTT. Its protein is CSVTPEGRGGYTQYF.

Ten or more counts support this clonotype. This chain uses TRBV6-2 or TRBV6-3 with TRBJ1-1; D is ambiguous. CDR3 size: 12 residues. Between the trimmed V and J ends, which lost 5 bases and 9 bases, there was a span of 13 bases. CDR1 and CDR2 from the germline V gene are MNHEY and SVGEGT. This CDR3 reads CASSGTGSQAFF. DNA of the CDR3: TGTGCCAGCAGTGGAACCGGGTCACAAGCTTTCTTT.

This clonotype has just a few counts. The genes are TRBV4-1 and TRBJ2-1, with 8 bases fitting TRBD1. The V gene end was trimmed by 1 base and the J gene end by 4 bases; junction bases not matched to a gene: 6. The CDR3 runs 16 residues. Germline V gives CDR1 MGHRA, CDR2 YSYEKL. CDR3 amino acids: CASSQVGDRRYNEQFF. The DNA of the CDR3 is TGCGCCAGCAGCCAAGTGGGGGACAGGCGTTACAATGAGCAGTTCTTC.

At least ten counts were recorded for this clonotype. CDR3 coding DNA: TGTGCCAGCAAGGGGACTATGAACACTGAAGCTTTCTTT. Translation gives CASKGTMNTEAFF. The rearrangement uses TRBV12-3 or TRBV12-4 and TRBJ1-1; maybe TRBD1 (5 bases). There are 13 residues in the CDR3. V dropped 7 bases and J dropped 0 bases, with 9 bases sitting between them.

The table lists this clonotype with many counts. The gene calls are TRBV3-1 and TRBJ2-3; D perhaps matches TRBD1 (6 bases). The CDR3 has 16 amino acids. The V end was cut by 4 bases, the J end by 0 bases, with 14 bases between. The germline CDR1 and CDR2 sequences are LGHDT and YNNKEL (reference sequence). In nucleotides, the CDR3 is TGTGCCAGCAGCCTACGGACAGTGCAGAGCACAGATACGCAGTATTTT. As protein: CASSLRTVQSTDTQYF.

The chain joins TRBV20-1 to TRBJ2-3; 11 bases are shared with TRBD2. Germline CDR1 DFQATT, CDR2 SNEGSKA (reference sequence). This CDR3 spans 14 amino acids. V lost 4 bases to trimming and J lost 8 bases; unmatched junction nucleotides: 8. The CDR3 nucleotides are TGCAGTGCTACCCTGGGACTAGCGGCTGGTACGCAGTATTTT. Translating it yields CSATLGLAAGTQYF.

The rearrangement joins TRBV30 to TRBJ2-7; the match to TRBD2 covers 7 bases. The J segment lost 0 bases and the V segment lost 4 bases, leaving 12 bases of the junction unmatched. Germline V gene data show CDR1 as GTSNPN and CDR2 as SVGIG (reference sequence). The CDR3 is 16 residues long. CDR3 sequence (DNA): TGTGCCTGGATCCCGCGCTGGGAGGGAAGCTCCTACGAGCAGTACTTC. Its translation: CAWIPRWEGSSYEQYF.

This clonotype came up many times. This likely comes from a read error, as the CDR3 has no conserved phenylalanine or tryptophan at its end. Because the CDR3's place on the DNA is in doubt, the DNA is left out and the CDR3 is given as listed by TCRdb. This rearrangement joins TRBV30 to TRBJ2-7; the D call in the table, TRBD1, was not verified against the DNA. In germline, CDR1 is GTSNPN, CDR2 SVGIG (reference sequence). Ends included, the CDR3 has 11 residues. The CDR3 reads CAWKIQAVLTL.

The sample holds many counts of this clonotype. CDR3 DNA: TGTGCCATCAGTGAGTCGAGCAGGGGAACCTCTGAAGCTTTCTTT. It codes for CAISESSRGTSEAFF. The gene calls are TRBV10-3 and TRBJ1-1; D is perhaps TRBD1 (6 bases). The V and J ends lost 0 bases and 6 bases respectively, with 14 bases between them. Germline CDR1 ENHRY, CDR2 SYGVKD. The CDR3 has 15 amino acids.

The table lists this clonotype with many counts. The chain recombines TRBV12-3 or TRBV12-4 with TRBJ2-6; D not certain. The CDR3 length is 18 residues. V was clipped by 8 bases and J by 4 bases, with 24 bases between them. CDR3 loop: CASSPVGWVTAGANVLTF. CDR3 in DNA: TGTGCCAGCTCCCCCGTCGGGTGGGTAACGGCGGGGGCCAACGTCCTGACTTTC.

The chain couples TRBV20-1 to TRBJ1-5; 10 positions agree with TRBD1. Germline CDR1 and CDR2: DFQATT and SNEGSKA (reference sequence). The J segment lost 3 bases and the V segment lost 0 bases, leaving 8 bases of the junction unmatched. The CDR3 is made up of 17 amino acids. The CDR3 reads CSARDRYGQGDNQPQHF. The CDR3 bases are TGCAGTGCTAGAGATCGGTATGGACAGGGGGACAATCAGCCCCAGCATTTT.

At least ten counts were recorded for this clonotype. The rearrangement joins TRBV29-1 to TRBJ2-5; D remains ambiguous. CDR3 length: 12 amino acids. Germline V CDR1 and CDR2: SQVTM, ANQGSEA. V was cut by 2 bases and J by 0 bases, with 4 bases left in between. CDR3 DNA sequence: TGCAGCGTTGAAAGAGACCAAGAGACCCAGTACTTC. This encodes CSVERDQETQYF. The full variable domain, in which reference TRBV29-1 and TRBJ2-5 provide the parts outside the CDR3, is SAVISQKPSRDICQRGTSLTIQCQVDSQVTMMFWYRQQPGQSLTLIATANQGSEATYESGFVIDKFPISRPNLTFSTLTVSNMSPEDSSIYLCSVERDQETQYFGPGTRLLVL.

This clonotype was recorded at least ten times. V is TRBV5-1 and J is TRBJ2-7, with no clear D. This CDR3 has 13 residues. CDR1 and CDR2 (germline): SGHRS, YFSETQ. The ends were cut back, 5 bases at V and 6 bases at J, with 15 bases in the middle. For the CDR3, the DNA is TGCGCCAGCAGTTACGGCCAACCGTCCGAGCAGTACTTC. As protein: CASSYGQPSEQYF.

This clonotype was counted at least ten times. This chain joins TRBV3-1 and TRBJ1-1; D unresolved. Germline V gene data show CDR1 as LGHDT and CDR2 as YNNKEL (reference sequence). Trimming cost V 0 bases and J 5 bases, with 13 bases left between them. This CDR3 has 15 amino acids. The CDR3 reads CASSQDWAGRTEAFF. In DNA, the CDR3 is TGTGCCAGCAGCCAAGACTGGGCGGGGAGGACTGAAGCTTTCTTT.

This clonotype was counted between two and nine times. V is TRBV3-1 and J is TRBJ1-2; 8 positions match TRBD1. CDR3 length: 13 amino acids. V shed 2 bases, J shed 7 bases, and the junction held 3 bases outside the gene matches. The V gene's germline CDR1 is LGHDT and CDR2 YNNKEL (reference sequence). The CDR3 sequence is CASSQQGAFGYTF. CDR3 sequence (DNA): TGTGCCAGCAGCCAACAGGGGGCATTTGGCTACACCTTC.

The genes are TRBV20-1 and TRBJ2-7; 16 bases agree with TRBD2. This CDR3 is 14 amino acids long. From germline, CDR1 is DFQATT and CDR2 SNEGSKA (reference sequence). J gave up 13 bases and V 1 base, and 7 bases lay outside the gene matches. CDR3 in amino acids: CSARVGTSGRGVYF. The CDR3 nucleotides are TGCAGTGCTAGAGTGGGGACTAGCGGGAGGGGGGTATACTTC.

The sample holds a few counts of this clonotype. The V call is TRBV6-4, the J call TRBJ1-1; the match to TRBD1 covers 7 bases. The CDR3 contains 14 residues. The trim removed 6 bases at V and 5 bases at J, leaving 9 bases unmatched. Looked up from germline, CDR1 is MRHNA and CDR2 is SNTAGT. The DNA for the CDR3 is TGTGCCAGCAGCGAACAGGGGTGGGTAACTGAAGCTTTCTTT. Its protein is CASSEQGWVTEAFF.